The 14 T cell receptor beta chains listed next were all sequenced from one sample in a study of T cells in Graves' hyperthyroidism and ophthalmopathy. TCR beta CDR3 region amplification was performed from RNA transcripts. Initially, a first-round RT-PCR of the TCR CDR3 employed the HTBI primer set. TCRdb passed the multiplex PCR reads through MiXCR, listing each CDR3 protein once. The sample includes some 460,000 distinct CDR3 sequences, around 14% of them seen just once. Sequencing was performed on blood. Receptors were obtained from a woman under 30 with Graves' hyperthyroidism.

There are many counts of this clonotype. The chain uses TRBV2 and TRBJ2-3; 8 bases align to TRBD2. The CDR3 contains 15 residues. CDR1 is SNHLY and CDR2 is FYNNEI in the germline V gene. The junction had 7 bases not matched to a gene; V was cut back by 4 bases and J by 4 bases. CDR3 in amino acids: CASSVSGGRADTQYF. The CDR3 nucleotides are TGTGCCAGCAGTGTATCGGGAGGGCGGGCAGATACGCAGTATTTT.

A few counts support this clonotype. The chain employs TRBV6-5 and TRBJ1-1; D is unresolved. The ends were cut back, 2 bases at V and 5 bases at J, with 12 bases in the middle. The CDR3 sequence is 14 residues long. In germline, CDR1 is MNHEY, CDR2 SVGAGI. This CDR3 reads CASSYRGRRTEAFF. For the CDR3, the DNA is TGTGCCAGCAGTTACAGAGGGAGGAGGACTGAAGCTTTCTTT.

This clonotype was seen many times. J is TRBJ1-1 and V is TRBV5-1; 11 bases agree with TRBD1. Trimming cost V 4 bases and J 4 bases; bases outside gene matches: 6. Germline loops: CDR1 SGHRS, CDR2 YFSETQ. The CDR3 is 15 amino acids. The CDR3 spells CASSLGQGAATEAFF. The CDR3 DNA reads as TGCGCCAGCAGCCTAGGACAGGGGGCAGCCACTGAAGCTTTCTTT.

This clonotype has a count of ten or more. The chain couples TRBV7-9 to TRBJ1-1; no firm D call. Germline assignment: CDR1 SEHNR and CDR2 FQNEAQ (reference sequence). Trimming took off 10 bases at V and 6 bases at J, with 18 bases between the two ends. This CDR3 region has 13 residues. The CDR3 DNA is TGTGCCACCAAGATATGGGCGGGTGCTGAAGCTTTCTTT. This encodes CATKIWAGAEAFF.

There are many counts of this clonotype. The chain uses TRBV28 and TRBJ1-6, with a tentative D call TRBD1 (5 bases). V lost 5 bases and J lost 7, with 15 bases in between. CDR1 and CDR2 (germline): MDHEN, SYDVKM. The CDR3 sequence is 15 residues long. The CDR3 loop is CASSPSPGRNSPLHF. CDR3 sequence (DNA): TGTGCCAGCAGTCCCTCCCCAGGGAGGAATTCACCCCTCCACTTT.

This clonotype was counted at least ten times. CDR3 in amino acids: CSARAGTGGSNQPQHF. The CDR3, as DNA: TGCAGTGCTAGAGCCGGGACAGGGGGATCTAATCAGCCCCAGCATTTT. V usage is TRBV20-1 and J usage is TRBJ1-5, with 11 positions matching TRBD1. V lost 1 base and J lost 4; bases outside the gene matches: 6. The CDR3 consists of 16 residues. Germline V lookup: CDR1 DFQATT, CDR2 SNEGSKA (reference sequence).

The chain couples TRBV20-1 to TRBJ1-3; TRBD1 aligns across 7 bases. The V segment lost 3 bases and the J segment 2 bases; nucleotides outside the gene matches: 7. There are 15 residues in the CDR3. Germline V CDR1 and CDR2: DFQATT, SNEGSKA (reference sequence). CDR3 nucleotides: TGCAGTGCTAGTCTCAAACAGGGGACTGGAAACACCATATATTTT. It codes for CSASLKQGTGNTIYF.

This clonotype was seen a handful of times. The genes are TRBV6-6 and TRBJ1-3; 7 bases are shared with TRBD1. The trim removed 2 bases at V and 8 bases at J, leaving 3 bases unmatched. This CDR3 comprises 13 residues. Germline lookup yields CDR1 MNHNY and CDR2 SVGAGI (reference sequence). CDR3: CASSYGQGDTIYF. The CDR3 DNA is TGTGCCAGCAGTTACGGGCAGGGGGACACCATATATTTT.

This clonotype occurred a few times. This chain joins TRBV7-9 and TRBJ2-7, with D unclear. Germline-derived CDR1 and CDR2 are SEHNR and FQNEAQ (reference sequence). The CDR3 contains 14 residues. V gave up 4 bases and J gave up 6 bases, with 16 bases separating them. The CDR3 is CASSSQGLTGEQYF. The CDR3 DNA reads TGTGCCAGCAGCTCCCAAGGCCTAACGGGCGAGCAGTACTTC.

This clonotype appeared many times. V usage is TRBV27 and J usage is TRBJ2-1; D may be TRBD2 (5 bases). CDR3 length: 19 amino acids. V was clipped by 3 bases and J by 2 bases, with 23 bases between them. Germline CDR1 MNHEY, CDR2 SMNVEV (reference sequence). This CDR3 reads CASSFIFTGRGPTYNEQFF. In DNA, the CDR3 is TGTGCCAGCAGTTTTATTTTCACGGGTCGCGGGCCAACCTACAATGAGCAGTTCTTC.

A few counts support this clonotype. The chain couples TRBV6-5 to TRBJ2-7, with D perhaps TRBD2 (6 bases). This CDR3 is 15 amino acids long. V shed 5 bases and J shed 2 bases, with 16 bases lying between them. Looked up from germline, CDR1 is MNHEY and CDR2 is SVGAGI. This CDR3 reads CASSVLRGTPYEQYF. CDR3 DNA sequence: TGTGCCAGCAGTGTACTACGCGGGACTCCCTACGAGCAGTACTTC.

A few counts support this clonotype. The chain uses TRBV9 and TRBJ2-1, with TRBD2 identical over 10 bases. Germline V gene sequence: CDR1 SGDLS, CDR2 YYNGEE. J gave up 5 bases and V 1 base, and 9 bases lay outside the gene matches. The CDR3 sequence is 17 residues long. The CDR3 bases are TGTGCCAGCAGCGTATTCCATAGCGGGAGGCCCGACAATGAGCAGTTCTTC. Protein sequence: CASSVFHSGRPDNEQFF.

In its sample, this clonotype was seen a few times. The CDR3 region is CASSIRGEQYF. The CDR3 DNA sequence: TGTGCCAGCAGCATACGAGGCGAGCAGTACTTC. The V and J genes are TRBV14 and TRBJ2-7, with D hard to call. There are 11 residues in the CDR3. Between the trimmed V and J ends, which lost 5 bases and 6 bases, there was a span of 8 bases. The V gene's germline CDR1 is SGHDN and CDR2 FVKESK.

This clonotype was counted at least ten times. The genes are TRBV2 and TRBJ2-4, with TRBD1 matching 7 bases. The CDR3 is 17 residues long. CDR1 is SNHLY, CDR2 FYNNEI, per germline. J was trimmed by 0 bases and V by 6 bases; bases with no gene match: 11. The CDR3 DNA sequence: TGTGCCAGCAGCCGGGACAGAGAAAATCTAGCCAAAAACATTCAGTACTTC. Translated: CASSRDRENLAKNIQYF.